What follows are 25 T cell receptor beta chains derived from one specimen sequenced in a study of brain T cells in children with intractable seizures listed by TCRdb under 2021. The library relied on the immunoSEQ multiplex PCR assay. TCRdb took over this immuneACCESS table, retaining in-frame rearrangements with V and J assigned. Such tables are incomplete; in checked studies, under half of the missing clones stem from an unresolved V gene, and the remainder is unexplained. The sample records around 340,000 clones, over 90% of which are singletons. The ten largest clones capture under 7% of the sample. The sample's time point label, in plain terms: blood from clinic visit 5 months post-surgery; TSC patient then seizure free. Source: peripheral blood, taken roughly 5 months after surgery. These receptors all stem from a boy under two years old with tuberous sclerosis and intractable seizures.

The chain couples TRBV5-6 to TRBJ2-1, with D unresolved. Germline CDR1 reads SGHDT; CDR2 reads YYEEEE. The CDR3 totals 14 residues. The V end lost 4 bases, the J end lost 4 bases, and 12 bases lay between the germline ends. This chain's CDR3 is CASSGFRAYNEQFF. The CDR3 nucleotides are TGTGCCAGCAGCGGGTTTCGGGCGTACAATGAGCAGTTCTTC. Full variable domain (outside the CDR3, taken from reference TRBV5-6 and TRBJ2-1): DAGVTQSPTHLIKTRGQQVTLRCSPKSGHDTVSWYQQALGQGPQFIFQYYEEEERQRGNFPDRFSGHQFPNYSSELNVNALLLGDSALYLCASSGFRAYNEQFFGPGTRLTVL.

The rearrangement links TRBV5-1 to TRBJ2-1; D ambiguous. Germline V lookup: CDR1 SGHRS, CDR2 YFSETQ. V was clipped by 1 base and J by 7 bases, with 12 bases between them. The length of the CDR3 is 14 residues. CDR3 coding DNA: TGCGCCAGCAGCTTGACCCGGGTGGGAAATGAGCAGTTCTTC. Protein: CASSLTRVGNEQFF.

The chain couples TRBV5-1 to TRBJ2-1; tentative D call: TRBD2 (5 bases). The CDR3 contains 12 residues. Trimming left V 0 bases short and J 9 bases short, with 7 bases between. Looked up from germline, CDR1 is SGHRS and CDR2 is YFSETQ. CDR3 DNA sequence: TGCGCCAGCAGCTTGGTTGAGGGTGAGCAGTTCTTC. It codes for CASSLVEGEQFF.

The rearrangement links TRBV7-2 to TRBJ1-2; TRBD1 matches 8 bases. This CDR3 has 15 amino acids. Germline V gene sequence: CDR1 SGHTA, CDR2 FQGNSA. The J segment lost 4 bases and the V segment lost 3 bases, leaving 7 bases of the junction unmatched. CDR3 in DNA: TGTGCCAGCAGCTTTTCGTCGGGACAGGCCTATGGCTACACCTTC. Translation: CASSFSSGQAYGYTF. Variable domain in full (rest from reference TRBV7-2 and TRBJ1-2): GAGVSQSPSNKVTEKGKDVELRCDPISGHTALYWYRQSLGQGLEFLIYFQGNSAPDKSGLPSDRFSAERTGGSVSTLTIQRTQQEDSAVYLCASSFSSGQAYGYTFGSGTRLTVV.

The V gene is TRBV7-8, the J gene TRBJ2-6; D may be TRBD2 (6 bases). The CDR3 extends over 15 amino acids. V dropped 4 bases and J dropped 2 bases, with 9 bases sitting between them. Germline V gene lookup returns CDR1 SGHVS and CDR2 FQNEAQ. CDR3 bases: TGTGCCAGCAGCTGGGGGGATACTGGGGCCAACGTCCTGACTTTC. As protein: CASSWGDTGANVLTF.

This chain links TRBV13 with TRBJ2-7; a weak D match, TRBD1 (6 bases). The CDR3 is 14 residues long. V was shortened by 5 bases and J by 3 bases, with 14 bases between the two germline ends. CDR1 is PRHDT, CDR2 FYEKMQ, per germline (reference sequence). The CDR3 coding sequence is TGTGCCAGCAGCGCCGAAGGACAGAACTACGAGCAGTACTTC. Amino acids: CASSAEGQNYEQYF.

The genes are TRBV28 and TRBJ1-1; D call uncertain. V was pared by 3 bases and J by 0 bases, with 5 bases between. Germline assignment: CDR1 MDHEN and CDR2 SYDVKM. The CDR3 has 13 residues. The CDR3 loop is CASSFTLNTEAFF. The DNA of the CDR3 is TGTGCCAGCAGTTTCACCCTGAACACTGAAGCTTTCTTT.

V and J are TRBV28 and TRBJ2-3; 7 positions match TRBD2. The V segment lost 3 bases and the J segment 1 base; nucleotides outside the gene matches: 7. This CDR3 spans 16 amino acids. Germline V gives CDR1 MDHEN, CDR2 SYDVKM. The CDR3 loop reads CASSFGAAGGTDTQYF. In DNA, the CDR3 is TGTGCCAGCAGTTTCGGTGCTGCGGGAGGCACAGATACGCAGTATTTT.

The CDR3 spells CASSLRDSHFYGYTF. The CDR3 nucleotides read TGTGCCAGCAGTTTACGGGACAGCCATTTCTATGGCTACACCTTC. V is TRBV27 and J is TRBJ1-2; 7 bases fit TRBD1. Losses at the gene ends were 2 bases for V and 4 bases for J; bases not matched to a gene: 7. This CDR3 has 15 residues. The germline V gene encodes CDR1 MNHEY and CDR2 SMNVEV (reference sequence).

As DNA, the CDR3 is TGCGCCAGCAGCCAGAAGGGACAGCCTAACACCGGGGAGCTGTTTTTT. Translation: CASSQKGQPNTGELFF. J is TRBJ2-2 and V is TRBV4-1, with TRBD1 identical over 7 bases. This CDR3 region has 16 residues. Germline trimming cut 3 bases from V and 2 bases from J; bases unmatched to any gene: 6. Germline CDR1 MGHRA, CDR2 YSYEKL.

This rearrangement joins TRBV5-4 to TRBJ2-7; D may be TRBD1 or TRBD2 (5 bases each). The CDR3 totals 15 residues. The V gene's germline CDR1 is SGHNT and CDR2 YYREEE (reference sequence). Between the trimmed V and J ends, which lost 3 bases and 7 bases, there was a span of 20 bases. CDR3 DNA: TGTGCCAGCAGCTCCCTGAGGGAGTCCGAGGGGGAGCAGTACTTC. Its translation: CASSSLRESEGEQYF.

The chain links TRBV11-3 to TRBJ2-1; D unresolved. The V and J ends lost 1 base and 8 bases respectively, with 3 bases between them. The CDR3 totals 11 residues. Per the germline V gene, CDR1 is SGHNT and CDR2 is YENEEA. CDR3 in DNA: TGTGCCAGCAGCTTAGGGTATGAGCAGTTCTTC. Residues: CASSLGYEQFF.

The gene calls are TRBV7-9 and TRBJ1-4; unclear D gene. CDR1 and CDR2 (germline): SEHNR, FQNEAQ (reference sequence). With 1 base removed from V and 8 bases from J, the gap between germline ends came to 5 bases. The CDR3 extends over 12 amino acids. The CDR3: CASSLGREKLFF. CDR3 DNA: TGTGCCAGCAGCTTAGGGCGAGAAAAACTGTTTTTT.

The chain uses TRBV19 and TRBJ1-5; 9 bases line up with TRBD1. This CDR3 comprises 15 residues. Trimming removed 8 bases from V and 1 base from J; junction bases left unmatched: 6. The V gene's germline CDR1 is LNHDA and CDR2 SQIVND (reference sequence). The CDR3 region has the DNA TGTGCCAGTCTGATACAGGGGGCAAGCAATCAGCCCCAGCATTTT. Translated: CASLIQGASNQPQHF.

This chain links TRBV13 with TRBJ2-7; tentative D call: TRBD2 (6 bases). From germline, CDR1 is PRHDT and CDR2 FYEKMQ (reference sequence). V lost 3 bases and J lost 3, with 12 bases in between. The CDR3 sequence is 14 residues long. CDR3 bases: TGTGCCAGCAGCTTGCGGGATACATACTACGAGCAGTACTTC. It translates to CASSLRDTYYEQYF.

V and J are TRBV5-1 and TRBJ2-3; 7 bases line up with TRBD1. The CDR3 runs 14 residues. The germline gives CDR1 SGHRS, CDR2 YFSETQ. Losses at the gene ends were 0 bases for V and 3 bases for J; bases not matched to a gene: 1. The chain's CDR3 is CASSLARGTDTQYF. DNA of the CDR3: TGCGCCAGCAGCTTGGCCAGGGGGACAGATACGCAGTATTTT.

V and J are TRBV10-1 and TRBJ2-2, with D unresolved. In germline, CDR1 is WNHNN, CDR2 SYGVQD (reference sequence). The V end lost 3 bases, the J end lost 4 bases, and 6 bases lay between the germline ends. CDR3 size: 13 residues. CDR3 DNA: TGCGCCAGCAGTGACGTCGCCACCGGGGAGCTGTTTTTT. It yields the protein CASSDVATGELFF.

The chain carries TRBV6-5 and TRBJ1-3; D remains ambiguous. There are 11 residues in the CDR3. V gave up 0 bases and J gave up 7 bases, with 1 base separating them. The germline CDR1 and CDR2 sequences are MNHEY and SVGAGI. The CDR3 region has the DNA TGTGCCAGCAGTTACTCGAACACCATATATTTT. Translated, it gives CASSYSNTIYF.

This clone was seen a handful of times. The CDR3 sequence: CASGDRVNTEAFF. CDR3 nucleotides: TGTGCCAGTGGGGACAGGGTGAACACTGAAGCTTTCTTT. The J gene is TRBJ1-1, the V gene TRBV19; 9 bases match TRBD1. This CDR3 comprises 13 residues. In germline, CDR1 is LNHDA, CDR2 SQIVND (reference sequence). The V and J ends lost 8 bases and 0 bases, in that order; junction bases with no gene match: 1. The whole variable domain, filled in from reference TRBV19 and TRBJ1-1, reads DGGITQSPKYLFRKEGQNVTLSCEQNLNHDAMYWYRQDPGQGLRLIYYSQIVNDFQKGDIAEGYSVSREKKESFPLTVTSAQKNPTAFYLCASGDRVNTEAFFGQGTRLTVV.

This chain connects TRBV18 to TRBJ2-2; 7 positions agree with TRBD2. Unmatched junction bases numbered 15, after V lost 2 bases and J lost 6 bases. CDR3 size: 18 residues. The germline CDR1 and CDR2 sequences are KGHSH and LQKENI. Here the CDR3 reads CASSPLWAQPGGSGELFF. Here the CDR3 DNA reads TGTGCCAGCTCACCATTATGGGCCCAACCGGGAGGTTCCGGGGAGCTGTTTTTT.

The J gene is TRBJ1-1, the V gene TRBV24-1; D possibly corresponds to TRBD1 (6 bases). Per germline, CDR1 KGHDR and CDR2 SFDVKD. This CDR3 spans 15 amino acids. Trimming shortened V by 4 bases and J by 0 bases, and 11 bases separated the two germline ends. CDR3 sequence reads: CATSDGTPMNTEAFF. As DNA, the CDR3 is TGTGCCACCAGTGACGGGACACCCATGAACACTGAAGCTTTCTTT.

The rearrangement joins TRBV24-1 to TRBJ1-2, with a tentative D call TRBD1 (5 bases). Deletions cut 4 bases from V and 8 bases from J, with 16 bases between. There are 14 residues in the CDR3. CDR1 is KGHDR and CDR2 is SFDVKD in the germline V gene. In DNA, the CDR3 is TGTGCCACCAGTGAGTCGGGACGGACAACAGGCTACACCTTC. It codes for CATSESGRTTGYTF.

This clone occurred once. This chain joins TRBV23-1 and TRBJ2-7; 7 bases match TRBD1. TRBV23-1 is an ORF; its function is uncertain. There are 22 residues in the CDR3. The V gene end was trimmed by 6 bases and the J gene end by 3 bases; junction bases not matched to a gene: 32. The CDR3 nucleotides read TGCGCCAGCAGCCCCACAGGGGACAGAAATGGAGCTTTTGGGCATCTCAGCTACGAGCAGTACTTC. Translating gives CASSPTGDRNGAFGHLSYEQYF.

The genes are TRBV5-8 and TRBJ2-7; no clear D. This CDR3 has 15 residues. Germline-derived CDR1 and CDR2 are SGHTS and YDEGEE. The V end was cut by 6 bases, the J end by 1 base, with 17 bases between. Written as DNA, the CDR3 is TGTGCCAGCATTCCTTACGGGTGGGCTTCCTACGAGCAGTACTTC. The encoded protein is CASIPYGWASYEQYF.

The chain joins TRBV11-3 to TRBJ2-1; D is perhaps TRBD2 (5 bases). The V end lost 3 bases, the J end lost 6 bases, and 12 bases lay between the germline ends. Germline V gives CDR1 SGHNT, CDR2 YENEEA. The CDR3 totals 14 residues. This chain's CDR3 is CASSFPRTGNEQFF. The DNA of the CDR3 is TGTGCCAGCAGCTTTCCGCGGACTGGCAATGAGCAGTTCTTC. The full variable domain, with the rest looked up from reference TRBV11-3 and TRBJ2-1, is EAGVVQSPRYKIIEKKQPVAFWCNPISGHNTLYWYLQNLGQGPELLIRYENEEAVDDSQLPKDRFSAERLKGVDSTLKIQPAELGDSAVYLCASSFPRTGNEQFFGPGTRLTVL.